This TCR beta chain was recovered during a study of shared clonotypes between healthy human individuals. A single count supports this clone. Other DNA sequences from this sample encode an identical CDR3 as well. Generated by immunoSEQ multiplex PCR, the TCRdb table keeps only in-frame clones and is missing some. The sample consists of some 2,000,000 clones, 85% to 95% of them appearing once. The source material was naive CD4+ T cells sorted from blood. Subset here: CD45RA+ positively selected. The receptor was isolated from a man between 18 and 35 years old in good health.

DNA for the CDR3: TGTGCCAGCAGCTACGGATCCAGCTACGAGCAGTACTTC. Its protein product is CASSYGSSYEQYF. The J gene is TRBJ2-7, the V gene TRBV7-9; no firm D call. CDR1 and CDR2 from the germline V gene are SEHNR and FQNEAQ (reference sequence). Between the trimmed V and J ends, which lost 4 bases and 3 bases, there was a span of 10 bases. The CDR3 sequence is 13 residues long.